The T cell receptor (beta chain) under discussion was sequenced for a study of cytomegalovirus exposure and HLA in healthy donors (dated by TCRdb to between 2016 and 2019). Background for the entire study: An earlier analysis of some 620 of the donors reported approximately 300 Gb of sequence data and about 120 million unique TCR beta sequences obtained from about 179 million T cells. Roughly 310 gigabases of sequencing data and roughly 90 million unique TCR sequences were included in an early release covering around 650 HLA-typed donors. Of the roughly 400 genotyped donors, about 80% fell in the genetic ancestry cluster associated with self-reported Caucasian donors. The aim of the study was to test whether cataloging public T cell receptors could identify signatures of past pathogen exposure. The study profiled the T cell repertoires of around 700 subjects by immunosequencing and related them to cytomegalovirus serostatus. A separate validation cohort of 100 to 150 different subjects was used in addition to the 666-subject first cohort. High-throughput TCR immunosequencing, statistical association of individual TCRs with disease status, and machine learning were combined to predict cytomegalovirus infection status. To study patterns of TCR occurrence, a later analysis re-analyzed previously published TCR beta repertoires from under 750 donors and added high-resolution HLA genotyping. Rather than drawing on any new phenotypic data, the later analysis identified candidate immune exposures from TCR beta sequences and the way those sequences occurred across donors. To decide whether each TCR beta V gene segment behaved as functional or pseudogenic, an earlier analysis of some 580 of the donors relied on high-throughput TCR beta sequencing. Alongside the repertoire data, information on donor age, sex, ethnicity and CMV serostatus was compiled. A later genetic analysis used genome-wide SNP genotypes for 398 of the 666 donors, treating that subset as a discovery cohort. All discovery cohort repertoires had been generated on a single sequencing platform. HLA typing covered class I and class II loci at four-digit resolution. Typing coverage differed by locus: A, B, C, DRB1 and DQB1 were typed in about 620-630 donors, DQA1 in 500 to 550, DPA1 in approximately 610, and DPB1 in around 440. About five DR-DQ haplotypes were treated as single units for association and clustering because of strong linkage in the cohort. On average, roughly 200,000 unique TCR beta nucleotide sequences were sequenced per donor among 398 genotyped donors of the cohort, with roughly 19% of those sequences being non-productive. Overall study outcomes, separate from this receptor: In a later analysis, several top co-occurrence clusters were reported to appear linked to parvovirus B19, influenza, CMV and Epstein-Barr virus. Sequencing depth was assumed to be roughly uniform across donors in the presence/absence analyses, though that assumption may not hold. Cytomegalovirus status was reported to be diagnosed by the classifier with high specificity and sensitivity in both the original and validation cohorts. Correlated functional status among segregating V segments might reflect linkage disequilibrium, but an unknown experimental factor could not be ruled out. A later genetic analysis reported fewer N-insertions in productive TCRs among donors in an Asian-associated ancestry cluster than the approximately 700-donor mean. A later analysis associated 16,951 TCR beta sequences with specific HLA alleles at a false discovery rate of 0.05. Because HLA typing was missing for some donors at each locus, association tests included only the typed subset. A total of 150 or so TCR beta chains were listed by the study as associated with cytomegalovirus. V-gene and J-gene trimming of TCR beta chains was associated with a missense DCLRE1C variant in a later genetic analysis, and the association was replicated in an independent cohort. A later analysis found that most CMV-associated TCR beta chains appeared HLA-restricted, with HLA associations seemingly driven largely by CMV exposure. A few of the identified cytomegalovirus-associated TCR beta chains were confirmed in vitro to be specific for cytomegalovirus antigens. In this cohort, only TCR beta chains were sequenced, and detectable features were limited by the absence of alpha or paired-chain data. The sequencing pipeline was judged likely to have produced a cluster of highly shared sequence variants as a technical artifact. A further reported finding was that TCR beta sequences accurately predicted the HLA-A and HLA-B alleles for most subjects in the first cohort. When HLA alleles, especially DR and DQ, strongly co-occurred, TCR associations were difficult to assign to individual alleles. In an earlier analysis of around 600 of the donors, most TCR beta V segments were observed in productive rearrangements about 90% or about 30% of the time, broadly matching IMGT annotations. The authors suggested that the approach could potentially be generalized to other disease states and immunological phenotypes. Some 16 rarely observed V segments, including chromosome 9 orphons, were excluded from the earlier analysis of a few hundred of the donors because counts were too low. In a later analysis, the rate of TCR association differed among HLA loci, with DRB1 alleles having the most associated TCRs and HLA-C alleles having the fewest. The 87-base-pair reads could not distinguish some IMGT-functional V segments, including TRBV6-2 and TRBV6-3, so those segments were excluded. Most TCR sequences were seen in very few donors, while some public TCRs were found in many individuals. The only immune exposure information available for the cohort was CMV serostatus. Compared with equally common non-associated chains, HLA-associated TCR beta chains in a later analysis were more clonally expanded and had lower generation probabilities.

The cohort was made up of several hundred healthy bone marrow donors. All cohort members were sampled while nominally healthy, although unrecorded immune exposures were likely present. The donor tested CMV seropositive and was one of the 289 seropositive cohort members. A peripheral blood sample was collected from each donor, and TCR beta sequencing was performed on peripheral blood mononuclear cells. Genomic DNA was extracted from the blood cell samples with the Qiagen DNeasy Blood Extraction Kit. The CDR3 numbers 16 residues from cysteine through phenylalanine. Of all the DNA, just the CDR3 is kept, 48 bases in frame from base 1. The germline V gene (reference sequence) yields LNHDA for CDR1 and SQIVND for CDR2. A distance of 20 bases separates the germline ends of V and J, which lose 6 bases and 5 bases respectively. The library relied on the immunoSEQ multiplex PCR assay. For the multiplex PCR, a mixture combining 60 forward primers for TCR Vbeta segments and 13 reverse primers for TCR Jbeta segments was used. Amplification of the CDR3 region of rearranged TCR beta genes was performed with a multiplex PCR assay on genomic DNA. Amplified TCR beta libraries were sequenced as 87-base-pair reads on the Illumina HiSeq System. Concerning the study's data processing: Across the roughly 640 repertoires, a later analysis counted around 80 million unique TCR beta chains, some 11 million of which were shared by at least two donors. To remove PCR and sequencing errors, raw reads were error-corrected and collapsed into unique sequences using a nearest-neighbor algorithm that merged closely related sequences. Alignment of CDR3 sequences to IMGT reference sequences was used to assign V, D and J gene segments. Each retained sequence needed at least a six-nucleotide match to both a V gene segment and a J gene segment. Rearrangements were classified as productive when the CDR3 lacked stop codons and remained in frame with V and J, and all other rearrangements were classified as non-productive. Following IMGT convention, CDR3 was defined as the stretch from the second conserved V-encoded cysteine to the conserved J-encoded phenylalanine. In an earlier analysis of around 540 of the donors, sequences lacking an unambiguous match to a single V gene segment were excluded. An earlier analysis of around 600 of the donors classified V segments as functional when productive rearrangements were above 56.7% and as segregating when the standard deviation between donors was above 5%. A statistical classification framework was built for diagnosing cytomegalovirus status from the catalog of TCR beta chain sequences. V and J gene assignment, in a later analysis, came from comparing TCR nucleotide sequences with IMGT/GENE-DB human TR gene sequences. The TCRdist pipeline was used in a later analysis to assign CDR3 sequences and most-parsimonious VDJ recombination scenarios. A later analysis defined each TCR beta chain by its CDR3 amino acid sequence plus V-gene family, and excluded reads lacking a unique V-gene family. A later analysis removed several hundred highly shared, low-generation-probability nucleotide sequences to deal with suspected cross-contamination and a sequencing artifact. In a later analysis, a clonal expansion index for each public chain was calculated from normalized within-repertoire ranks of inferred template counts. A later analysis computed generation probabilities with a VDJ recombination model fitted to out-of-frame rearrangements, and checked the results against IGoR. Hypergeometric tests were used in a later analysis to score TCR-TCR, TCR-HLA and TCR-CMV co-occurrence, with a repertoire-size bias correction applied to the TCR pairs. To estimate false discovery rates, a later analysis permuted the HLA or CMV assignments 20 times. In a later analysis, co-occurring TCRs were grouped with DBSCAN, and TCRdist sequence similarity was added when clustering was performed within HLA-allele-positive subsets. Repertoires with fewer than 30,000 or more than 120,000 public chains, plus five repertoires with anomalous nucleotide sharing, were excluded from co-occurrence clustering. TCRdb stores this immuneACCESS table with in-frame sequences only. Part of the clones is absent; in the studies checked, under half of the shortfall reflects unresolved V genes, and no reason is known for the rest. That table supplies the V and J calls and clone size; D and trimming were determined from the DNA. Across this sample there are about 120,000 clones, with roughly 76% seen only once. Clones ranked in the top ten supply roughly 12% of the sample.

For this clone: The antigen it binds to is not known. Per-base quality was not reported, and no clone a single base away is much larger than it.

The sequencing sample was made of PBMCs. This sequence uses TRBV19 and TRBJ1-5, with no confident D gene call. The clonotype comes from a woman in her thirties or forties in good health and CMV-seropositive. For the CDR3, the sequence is CASSTSGRQYYQPQHF. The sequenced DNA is TGTGCCAGTAGCACAAGCGGGAGACAATATTATCAGCCCCAGCATTTT.